Shown below are 10 T cell receptor beta chains from a single sample sequenced in a study of T cell repertoires in cytomegalovirus infection. Each CDR3 protein is one row after TCRdb ran MiXCR on the reads. Among approximately 140,000 distinct CDR3 sequences listed, under 30% were seen once. No cognate antigen is known for these TCRs. Sequencing was done on a sample of PBMCs, sequenced either directly or after in vitro stimulation (not recorded which). The receptors come from a human donor in good health (CMV status not recorded). Some clones in this sample may be carry-over from other donors' samples.

V usage is TRBV11-2 and J usage is TRBJ2-1, with D perhaps assigned TRBD1 or TRBD2 (5 bases each). The CDR3 length is 15 residues. Deletions cut 6 bases from V and 10 bases from J, with 22 bases between. CDR1 and CDR2 from the germline V gene are SGHAT and FQNNGV. CDR3 nucleotides: TGTGCCAGCAGACCGGGGACCTCGCCAATTAAGGAGCAGTTCTTC. This codes for CASRPGTSPIKEQFF. Combining the CDR3 with reference TRBV11-2 and TRBJ2-1 gives the whole variable domain EAGVAQSPRYKIIEKRQSVAFWCNPISGHATLYWYQQILGQGPKLLIQFQNNGVVDDSQLPKDRFSAERLKGVDSTLKIQPAKLEDSAVYLCASRPGTSPIKEQFFGPGTRLTVL.

The chain combines TRBV28 with TRBJ2-1, with 11 bases that match TRBD2. Losses at the gene ends were 1 base for V and 8 bases for J; bases not matched to a gene: 7. The length of the CDR3 is 16 residues. CDR1 MDHEN and CDR2 SYDVKM come from the germline V gene. CDR3 protein: CASSLSLAGVRDEQFF. The CDR3 coding sequence is TGTGCCAGCAGTTTATCACTAGCGGGAGTGCGGGATGAGCAGTTCTTC. Variable domain in full (rest from reference TRBV28 and TRBJ2-1): DVKVTQSSRYLVKRTGEKVFLECVQDMDHENMFWYRQDPGLGLRLIYFSYDVKMKEKGDIPEGYSVSREKKERFSLILESASTNQTSMYLCASSLSLAGVRDEQFFGPGTRLTVL.

The chain has TRBV5-4 and TRBJ2-1; D not resolved. CDR1 is SGHNT, CDR2 YYREEE, per germline (reference sequence). The CDR3 totals 15 residues. V was cut by 2 bases and J by 0 bases, with 9 bases left in between. CDR3 residues: CASSFGYSSYNEQFF. The CDR3 coding sequence is TGTGCCAGCAGCTTCGGGTACTCCTCCTACAATGAGCAGTTCTTC.

The chain uses TRBV7-2 and TRBJ2-5; D not certain. The CDR3 spans 14 residues. The V end was cut by 0 bases, the J end by 2 bases, with 7 bases between. Germline CDR1 is SGHTA and CDR2 is FQGNSA. The CDR3 here is CASSLAVTQETQYF. CDR3 nucleotides: TGTGCCAGCAGCTTAGCTGTGACTCAAGAGACCCAGTACTTC.

This chain uses TRBV6-2 or TRBV6-3 with TRBJ1-2, with D possibly TRBD1 on 5 matching bases. Trimming took 6 bases from V and 5 from J, leaving 16 bases between them. Germline CDR1 MNHEY, CDR2 SVGEGT. CDR3 size: 14 residues. Here the CDR3 DNA reads TGTGCCAGCAGGCACCTCGGGACGGAATATGGCTACACCTTC. Its translation is CASRHLGTEYGYTF.

This clonotype came up a few times. The CDR3 nucleotides read TGCGCCAGCAGCTTGGGTCTAGCGGGAGTCGATGAGCAGTTCTTC. It yields the protein CASSLGLAGVDEQFF. The chain recombines TRBV5-1 with TRBJ2-1; TRBD2 matches at 10 bases. This CDR3 is 15 amino acids long. V lost 0 bases and J lost 8; bases outside the gene matches: 5. Per germline, CDR1 SGHRS and CDR2 YFSETQ.

This clonotype was detected a few times. The chain is built from TRBV29-1 and TRBJ2-7; D unclear. V was cut by 6 bases and J by 3 bases, with 9 bases left in between. Germline V lookup: CDR1 SQVTM, CDR2 ANQGSEA. The CDR3 consists of 11 residues. The chain's CDR3 is CSVRVIYEQYF. The DNA of the CDR3 is TGCAGCGTCCGGGTTATCTACGAGCAGTACTTC.

This clonotype occurred a few times. The gene calls are TRBV7-9 and TRBJ2-3; a possible D gene is TRBD2 (6 bases). The CDR3 runs to 17 residues. V was trimmed by 0 bases and J by 2 bases, leaving 15 bases between them. The germline CDR1 and CDR2 sequences are SEHNR and FQNEAQ (reference sequence). CDR3 protein: CASSLALGGGITDTQYF. CDR3 nucleotide sequence: TGTGCCAGCAGCTTAGCCCTGGGTGGAGGGATCACAGATACGCAGTATTTT.

Note on this clonotype: With a much larger clone just one base away, this may be a read error. The rearrangement links TRBV7-4 to TRBJ2-5; D may be TRBD1 or TRBD2 (7 bases each). The germline V gene encodes CDR1 SGHVT and CDR2 SQSDAQ. The CDR3 consists of 16 residues. CDR3: CASSFSTGRVRESQYF. The CDR3 DNA reads TGTGCCAGCAGCTTCTCGACAGGGAGGGTGAGGGAGAGCCAGTACTTC. The full variable domain, completed using reference TRBV7-4 and TRBJ2-5, is GAGVSQSPRYKVAKRGRDVALRCDSISGHVTLYWYRQTLGQGSEVLTYSQSDAQRDKSGRPSGRFSAERPERSVSTLKIQRTEQGDSAVYLCASSFSTGRVRESQYFGPGTRLLVL.

The rearrangement uses TRBV7-4 and TRBJ2-1; a possible D gene is TRBD2 (6 bases). The germline V and J ends were trimmed by 5 bases and 5 bases, with 25 bases remaining between them. This CDR3 spans 18 amino acids. Germline CDR1 SGHVT, CDR2 SQSDAQ. CDR3 amino acids: CASSPVVLASTADNEQFF. The CDR3 nucleotides are TGTGCCAGCAGCCCAGTGGTTCTAGCGTCAACTGCCGACAATGAGCAGTTCTTC. Full variable domain (missing parts from reference TRBV7-4 and TRBJ2-1): GAGVSQSPRYKVAKRGRDVALRCDSISGHVTLYWYRQTLGQGSEVLTYSQSDAQRDKSGRPSGRFSAERPERSVSTLKIQRTEQGDSAVYLCASSPVVLASTADNEQFFGPGTRLTVL.